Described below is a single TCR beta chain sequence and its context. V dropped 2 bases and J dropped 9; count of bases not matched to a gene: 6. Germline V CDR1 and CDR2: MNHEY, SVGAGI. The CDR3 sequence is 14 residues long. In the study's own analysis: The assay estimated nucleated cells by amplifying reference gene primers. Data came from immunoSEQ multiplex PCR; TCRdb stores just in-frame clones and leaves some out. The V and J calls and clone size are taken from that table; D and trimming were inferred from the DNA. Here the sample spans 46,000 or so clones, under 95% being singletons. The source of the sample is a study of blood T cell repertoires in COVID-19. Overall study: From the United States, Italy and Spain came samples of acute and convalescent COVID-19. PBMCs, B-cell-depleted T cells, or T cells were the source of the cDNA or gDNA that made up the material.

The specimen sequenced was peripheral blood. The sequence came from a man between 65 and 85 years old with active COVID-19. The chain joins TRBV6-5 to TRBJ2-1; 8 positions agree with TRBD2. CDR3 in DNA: TGTGCCAGCAGTTACCGGGGGGGGTATAGTGAGCAGTTCTTC. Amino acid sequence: CASSYRGGYSEQFF.